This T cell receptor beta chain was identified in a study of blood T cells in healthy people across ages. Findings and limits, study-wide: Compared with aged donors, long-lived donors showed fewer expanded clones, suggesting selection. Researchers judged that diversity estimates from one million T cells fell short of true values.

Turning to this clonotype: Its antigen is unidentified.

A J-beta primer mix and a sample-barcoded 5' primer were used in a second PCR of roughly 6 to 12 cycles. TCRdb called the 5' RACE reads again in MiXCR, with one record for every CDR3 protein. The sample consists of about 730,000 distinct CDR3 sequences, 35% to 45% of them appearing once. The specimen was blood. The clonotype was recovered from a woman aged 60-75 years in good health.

This CDR3 reads CSVPRENTDTQYF. The CDR3, as DNA: TGCAGCGTCCCGCGGGAGAACACAGATACGCAGTATTTT. The chain recombines TRBV29-1 with TRBJ2-3, with 7 bases matching TRBD2. J lost 2 bases, V lost 6 bases, and 5 bases had no gene match. Germline V gene lookup returns CDR1 SQVTM and CDR2 ANQGSEA. The CDR3 consists of 13 residues.